This T cell receptor beta chain came from a study of T-cell memory formation after mild COVID-19. Study-wide results and caveats: Mostly located in CM and EM were contracting CD4+ clones, with contracting CD8+ clones located in EMRA. Whereas later expanders leaned CD4+, clones contracting day 15 to 85 showed a balanced CD4/CD8 makeup.

TCRdb reanalysed the 5' RACE reads using MiXCR and keeps one entry per CDR3 protein. The sample carries 500,000 to 650,000 distinct CDR3 sequences, roughly 20% recorded once. With respect to this clonotype: The target antigen is unknown.

This CDR3 is built from 14 residues. The germline V and J ends were trimmed by 2 bases and 6 bases, with 11 bases remaining between them. This TCR was recovered from an adult woman who had mild COVID-19 (a few samples of this study predate the infection). Cell type and time point are not known. The chain couples TRBV12-3 or TRBV12-4 to TRBJ1-5, with no clear D. The sequencing sample was made of PBMCs or a T cell subset sorted from them (not recorded which). The chain's CDR3 is CASSLLTEAQPQHF. The CDR3, as DNA: TGTGCCAGCAGTTTATTGACTGAGGCTCAGCCCCAGCATTTT.